These 19 T cell receptor beta chains were sequenced from one sample in a study of shared clonotypes between healthy human individuals. Profiled with immunoSEQ multiplex PCR; TCRdb holds only in-frame clones, not every one. The sample consists of roughly 2.6 million clones, more than 90% of them appearing once. The sequenced sample consisted of naive CD4+ T cells sorted from blood. The subset denotes: CD45RA+ positively selected. The receptors originated from a man aged 18 to 35 in good health.

This chain uses TRBV7-2 with TRBJ1-2; D uncertain. From germline, CDR1 is SGHTA and CDR2 FQGNSA. The CDR3 has 15 amino acids. V lost 0 bases, J lost 6 bases, and 14 bases lay in between. The CDR3 loop is CASSLAATGRDGYTF. The CDR3 nucleotides read TGTGCCAGCAGCTTAGCGGCAACCGGGAGAGATGGCTACACCTTC.

The chain joins TRBV28 to TRBJ2-7, with D tentatively TRBD2 (7 bases). Germline V lookup: CDR1 MDHEN, CDR2 SYDVKM. CDR3 length equals 15 residues. Trimming took 10 bases from V and 0 from J, leaving 19 bases between them. CDR3 sequence (DNA): TGTGCCACCTCCCAAGGCGGGGGCCTCTCCTACGAGCAGTACTTC. It codes for CATSQGGGLSYEQYF.

This clone has just a few counts. This chain connects TRBV14 to TRBJ2-7, with 7 nucleotides matching TRBD1. Germline CDR1 is SGHDN and CDR2 is FVKESK. The J segment lost 2 bases and the V segment lost 1 base, leaving 5 bases of the junction unmatched. CDR3 length: 15 amino acids. CDR3 loop: CASSQVTGNPYEQYF. CDR3 nucleotide sequence: TGTGCCAGCAGCCAAGTGACAGGGAATCCCTACGAGCAGTACTTC.

This chain links TRBV7-8 with TRBJ1-1; D ambiguous. The germline CDR1 and CDR2 sequences are SGHVS and FQNEAQ. Deletions cut 1 base from V and 5 bases from J, with 11 bases between. This CDR3 region has 14 residues. CDR3: CASSLDYPATEAFF. The DNA of the CDR3 is TGTGCCAGCAGCTTAGACTATCCGGCAACTGAAGCTTTCTTT.

The chain is built from TRBV28 and TRBJ2-2; 11 bases line up with TRBD1. The CDR3 has 14 amino acids. Unmatched junction bases numbered 5, after V lost 7 bases and J lost 7 bases. Germline CDR1 is MDHEN and CDR2 is SYDVKM. The CDR3 DNA is TGTGCCAGCACCGGGACAGGGGGTTTCGGGGAGCTGTTTTTT. Protein: CASTGTGGFGELFF.

The chain uses TRBV11-2 and TRBJ1-4, with 10 bases that match TRBD1. The germline V gene has CDR1 SGHAT and CDR2 FQNNGV. The junction had 4 bases not matched to a gene; V was cut back by 5 bases and J by 4 bases. The CDR3 is 15 residues long. The CDR3 DNA reads TGTGCCAGCAGCGGGGGACAGGGGATTAATGAAAAACTGTTTTTT. Translating it yields CASSGGQGINEKLFF.

The V call is TRBV7-2, the J call TRBJ2-1; 10 bases agree with TRBD2. The CDR3 has 16 residues. The trim removed 5 bases at V and 4 bases at J, leaving 8 bases unmatched. Germline V gives CDR1 SGHTA, CDR2 FQGNSA. CDR3 loop: CASSPQGLAAYNEQFF. The CDR3 nucleotides are TGTGCCAGCAGCCCCCAAGGACTAGCGGCGTACAATGAGCAGTTCTTC. The full variable domain, in which reference TRBV7-2 and TRBJ2-1 provide the parts outside the CDR3, is GAGVSQSPSNKVTEKGKDVELRCDPISGHTALYWYRQSLGQGLEFLIYFQGNSAPDKSGLPSDRFSAERTGGSVSTLTIQRTQQEDSAVYLCASSPQGLAAYNEQFFGPGTRLTVL.

This clone was recorded only once. The chain employs TRBV19 and TRBJ1-6, with a possible D match to TRBD1 (5 bases). Germline CDR1 LNHDA, CDR2 SQIVND (reference sequence). Between the trimmed V and J ends, which lost 5 bases and 14 bases, there was a span of 13 bases. The CDR3 has 12 residues. The CDR3 sequence is CASSEGPSSLHF. In DNA, the CDR3 is TGTGCCAGTAGTGAGGGACCGTCTTCCCTCCACTTT.

The rearrangement joins TRBV19 to TRBJ2-2; 13 nucleotides line up with TRBD2. This CDR3 has 19 residues. CDR1 is LNHDA, CDR2 SQIVND, per germline (reference sequence). J lost 0 bases, V lost 6 bases, and 10 bases had no gene match. CDR3 coding DNA: TGTGCCAGTAGGGGGACTAGCGGGATTTCTTCCGCGAACACCGGGGAGCTGTTTTTT. Its translation: CASRGTSGISSANTGELFF.

The chain combines TRBV7-9 with TRBJ2-3, with 14 bases matching TRBD2. Germline V gene data show CDR1 as SEHNR and CDR2 as FQNEAQ (reference sequence). Trimming removed 5 bases from V and 4 bases from J; junction bases left unmatched: 2. There are 15 residues in the CDR3. The CDR3: CASSGLAGGSDTQYF. The CDR3, as DNA: TGTGCCAGCAGCGGACTAGCGGGGGGCTCAGATACGCAGTATTTT.

Turning to this clone: Other DNA sequences within the sample encode an identical CDR3. V and J are TRBV6-1 and TRBJ1-1, with 8 nucleotides matching TRBD1. Germline CDR1 is MNHNS and CDR2 is SASEGT. V dropped 6 bases and J dropped 0; count of bases not matched to a gene: 3. The CDR3 consists of 14 residues. The CDR3: CASSLQGVNTEAFF. In DNA form, the CDR3 reads TGTGCCAGCAGCCTACAGGGGGTGAACACTGAAGCTTTCTTT.

The gene calls are TRBV18 and TRBJ1-4; 7 nucleotides align to TRBD1. CDR1 and CDR2 (germline): KGHSH, LQKENI. This CDR3 spans 15 amino acids. V lost 3 bases, J lost 4 bases, and 5 bases stayed unmatched. The CDR3 protein is CASSPETGFNEKLFF. CDR3 coding DNA: TGTGCCAGCTCACCCGAGACAGGGTTTAATGAAAAACTGTTTTTT.

The rearrangement links TRBV2 to TRBJ1-3; D gene uncertain. V was clipped by 4 bases and J by 0 bases, with 7 bases between them. The CDR3 has 14 residues. Germline V gene sequence: CDR1 SNHLY, CDR2 FYNNEI. CDR3 sequence reads: CASSGSNSGNTIYF. The CDR3 DNA is TGTGCCAGCAGTGGGAGCAACTCTGGAAACACCATATATTTT.

This clone was found once. The chain has TRBV5-5 and TRBJ1-4, with a possible D match to TRBD1 (5 bases). The CDR3 spans 13 residues. The ends were cut back, 4 bases at V and 5 bases at J, with 9 bases in the middle. The germline V gene encodes CDR1 SGHKS and CDR2 YYEKEE (reference sequence). Here the CDR3 reads CASSRGDNEKLFF. CDR3 nucleotides: TGTGCCAGCAGCCGCGGGGACAATGAAAAACTGTTTTTT. Filled out from reference TRBV5-5 and TRBJ1-4, the complete variable domain reads DAGVTQSPTHLIKTRGQQVTLRCSPISGHKSVSWYQQVLGQGPQFIFQYYEKEERGRGNFPDRFSARQFPNYSSELNVNALLLGDSALYLCASSRGDNEKLFFGSGTQLSVL.

The chain carries TRBV7-2 and TRBJ2-2; D is ambiguous. With 6 bases removed from V and 2 bases from J, the gap between germline ends came to 13 bases. Germline CDR1 SGHTA, CDR2 FQGNSA. The CDR3 totals 15 residues. Here the CDR3 DNA reads TGTGCCAGCAGTTACCCGCGCGGTAACACCGGGGAGCTGTTTTTT. Encoded protein: CASSYPRGNTGELFF.

This sequence joins TRBV11-2 and TRBJ2-1; 14 bases are a match to TRBD2. The CDR3 sequence is 15 residues long. With V trimmed by 4 bases and J by 9 bases, 5 bases remained unmatched. The V gene's germline CDR1 is SGHAT and CDR2 FQNNGV. CDR3 sequence: CASSSGLAGGTEQFF. The CDR3 nucleotides read TGTGCCAGCAGCTCTGGACTAGCGGGAGGTACTGAGCAGTTCTTC.

A few counts support this clone. The J gene is TRBJ1-1, the V gene TRBV11-3; D may be TRBD1 (6 bases). Trimming pared 1 base from V and 1 base from J, leaving 7 bases between. Germline-derived CDR1 and CDR2 are SGHNT and YENEEA. The CDR3 sequence is 14 residues long. CDR3: CASSLGDKNTEAFF. In DNA form, the CDR3 reads TGTGCCAGCAGCTTAGGGGACAAGAACACTGAAGCTTTCTTT.

The chain joins TRBV29-1 to TRBJ2-1, with a tentative D call TRBD2 (5 bases). Germline lookup yields CDR1 SQVTM and CDR2 ANQGSEA. CDR3 length equals 15 residues. V lost 3 bases and J lost 5, with 17 bases in between. This CDR3 is CSVDFRSALDNEQFF. For the CDR3, the DNA is TGCAGCGTTGACTTTCGTAGCGCTCTAGACAATGAGCAGTTCTTC.

The V call is TRBV6-5, the J call TRBJ2-2, with D perhaps TRBD1 (6 bases). The length of the CDR3 is 14 residues. Germline CDR1 reads MNHEY; CDR2 reads SVGAGI. V was shortened by 6 bases and J by 7 bases, with 15 bases between the two germline ends. CDR3: CASSGTIRGGELFF. Here the CDR3 DNA reads TGTGCCAGCAGCGGGACAATCCGGGGCGGGGAGCTGTTTTTT.